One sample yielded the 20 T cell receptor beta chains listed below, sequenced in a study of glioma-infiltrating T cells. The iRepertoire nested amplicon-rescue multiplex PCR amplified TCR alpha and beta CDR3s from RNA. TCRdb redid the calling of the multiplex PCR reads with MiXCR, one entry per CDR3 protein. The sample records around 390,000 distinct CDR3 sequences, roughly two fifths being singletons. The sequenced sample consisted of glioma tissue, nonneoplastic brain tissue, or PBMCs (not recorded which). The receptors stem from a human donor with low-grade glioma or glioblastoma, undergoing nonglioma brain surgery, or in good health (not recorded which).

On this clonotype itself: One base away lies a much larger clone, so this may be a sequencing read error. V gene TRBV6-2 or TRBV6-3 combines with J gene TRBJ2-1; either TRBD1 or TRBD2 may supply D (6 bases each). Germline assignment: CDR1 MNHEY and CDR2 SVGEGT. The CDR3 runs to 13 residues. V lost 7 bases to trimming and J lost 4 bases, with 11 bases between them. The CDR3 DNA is TGTGCCAGCACCTTAGGGGGGTACAATGAGCAGTTCTTC. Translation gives CASTLGGYNEQFF.

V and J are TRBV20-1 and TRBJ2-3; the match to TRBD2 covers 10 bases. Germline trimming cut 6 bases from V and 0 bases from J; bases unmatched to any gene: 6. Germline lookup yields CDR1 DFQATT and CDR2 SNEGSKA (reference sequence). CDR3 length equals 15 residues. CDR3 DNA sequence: TGCAGTGCCGACGGACTAGCGGAGAGCACAGATACGCAGTATTTT. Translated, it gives CSADGLAESTDTQYF.

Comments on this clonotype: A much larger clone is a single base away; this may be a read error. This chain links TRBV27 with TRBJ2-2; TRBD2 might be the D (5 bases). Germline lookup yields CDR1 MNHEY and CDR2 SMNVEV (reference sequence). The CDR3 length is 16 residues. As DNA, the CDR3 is TGTGCCAGCAGTCTACTCGCGTTCGCGAACACCGGGGAGCCGTTTTTT. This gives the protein CASSLLAFANTGEPFF.

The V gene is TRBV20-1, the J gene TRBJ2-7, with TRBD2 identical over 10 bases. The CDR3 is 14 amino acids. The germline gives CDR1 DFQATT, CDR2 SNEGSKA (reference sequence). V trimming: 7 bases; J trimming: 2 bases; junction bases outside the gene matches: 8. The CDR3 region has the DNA TGCAGTGGTCATAGGACTAGCGGCGCCTACGAGCAGTACTTC. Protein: CSGHRTSGAYEQYF.

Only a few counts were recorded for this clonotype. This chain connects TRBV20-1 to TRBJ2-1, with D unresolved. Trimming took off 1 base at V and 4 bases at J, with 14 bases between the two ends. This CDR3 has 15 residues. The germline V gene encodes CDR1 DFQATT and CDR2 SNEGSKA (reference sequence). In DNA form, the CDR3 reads TGCAGTGCTAGAGTTGTGGGCCTCTATTACAATGAGCAGTTCTTC. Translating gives CSARVVGLYYNEQFF.

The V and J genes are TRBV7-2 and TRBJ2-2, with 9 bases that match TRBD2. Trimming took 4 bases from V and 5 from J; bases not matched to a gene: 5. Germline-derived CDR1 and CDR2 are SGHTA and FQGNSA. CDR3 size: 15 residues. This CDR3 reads CASSSVAGATGELFF. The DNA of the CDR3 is TGTGCCAGCAGCTCTGTAGCGGGAGCAACCGGGGAGCTGTTTTTT.

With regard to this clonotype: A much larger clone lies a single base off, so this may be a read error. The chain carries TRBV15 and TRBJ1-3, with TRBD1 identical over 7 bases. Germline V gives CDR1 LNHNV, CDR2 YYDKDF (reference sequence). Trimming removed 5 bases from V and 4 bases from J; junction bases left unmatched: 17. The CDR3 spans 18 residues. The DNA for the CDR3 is TGTGCCACCAGCGGGGAAATTGACAGGGCCAGACGGGGAAACACCATATATTTT. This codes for CATSGEIDRARRGNTIYF.

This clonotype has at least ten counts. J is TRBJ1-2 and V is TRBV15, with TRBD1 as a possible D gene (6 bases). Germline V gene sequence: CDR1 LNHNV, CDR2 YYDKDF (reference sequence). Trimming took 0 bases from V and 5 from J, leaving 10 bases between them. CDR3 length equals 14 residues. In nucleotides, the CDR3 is TGTGCCACCAGCAGAGAAGGGGGGGCATATGGCTACACCTTC. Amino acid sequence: CATSREGGAYGYTF.

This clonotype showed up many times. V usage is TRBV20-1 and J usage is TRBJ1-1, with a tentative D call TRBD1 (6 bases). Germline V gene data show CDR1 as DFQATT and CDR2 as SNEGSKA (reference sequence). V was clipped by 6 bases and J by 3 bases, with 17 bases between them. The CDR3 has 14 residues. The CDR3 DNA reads TGCAGTGCAAGAAGGGGGACTCAGGACACTGAAGCTTTCTTT. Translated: CSARRGTQDTEAFF.

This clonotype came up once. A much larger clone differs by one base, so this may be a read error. In nucleotides, the CDR3 is TGCAGTGCTAGAGAGAGACTGAACGCTGAAGCTTTCTTT. Protein: CSARERLNAEAFF. The V and J genes are TRBV20-1 and TRBJ1-1; D ambiguous. Per the germline V gene, CDR1 is DFQATT and CDR2 is SNEGSKA (reference sequence). This CDR3 comprises 13 residues.

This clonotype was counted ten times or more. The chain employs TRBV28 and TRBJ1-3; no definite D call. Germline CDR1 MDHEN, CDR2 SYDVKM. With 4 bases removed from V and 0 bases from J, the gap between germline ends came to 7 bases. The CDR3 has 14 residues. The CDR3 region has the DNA TGTGCCAGCAGTTCCCCCAGCTCTGGAAACACCATATATTTT. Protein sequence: CASSSPSSGNTIYF. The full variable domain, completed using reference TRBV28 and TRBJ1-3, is DVKVTQSSRYLVKRTGEKVFLECVQDMDHENMFWYRQDPGLGLRLIYFSYDVKMKEKGDIPEGYSVSREKKERFSLILESASTNQTSMYLCASSSPSSGNTIYFGEGSWLTVV.

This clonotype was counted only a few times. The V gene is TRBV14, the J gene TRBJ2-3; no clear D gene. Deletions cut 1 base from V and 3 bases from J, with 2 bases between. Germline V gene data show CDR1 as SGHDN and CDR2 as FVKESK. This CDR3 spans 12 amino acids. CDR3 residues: CASSQATDTQYF. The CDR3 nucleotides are TGTGCCAGCAGCCAAGCAACAGATACGCAGTATTTT.

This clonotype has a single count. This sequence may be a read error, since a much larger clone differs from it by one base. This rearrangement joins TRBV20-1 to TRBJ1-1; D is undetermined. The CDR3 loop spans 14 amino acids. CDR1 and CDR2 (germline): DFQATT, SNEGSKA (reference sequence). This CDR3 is CSATFGGPSTKAFF. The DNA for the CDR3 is TGCAGTGCTACCTTTGGCGGCCCGAGCACTAAAGCTTTCTTT.

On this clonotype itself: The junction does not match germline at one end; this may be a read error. CDR3 protein: CASSLGHSGNTEAFF. CDR3 DNA: TGTGCCAGCAGCTTGGGCCACTCAGGCAACACTGAAGCTTTCTTC. The rearrangement uses TRBV5-4 and TRBJ2-7; no firm D call. The CDR3 sequence is 15 residues long. Germline-derived CDR1 and CDR2 are SGHNT and YYREEE (reference sequence).

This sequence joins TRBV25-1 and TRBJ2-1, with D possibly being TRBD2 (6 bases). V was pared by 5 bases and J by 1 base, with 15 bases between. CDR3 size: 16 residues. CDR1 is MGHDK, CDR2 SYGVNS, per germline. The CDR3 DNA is TGTGCCAGCAGTCCCCCCGGGGGTAGGTCCTACAATGAGCAGTTCTTC. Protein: CASSPPGGRSYNEQFF.

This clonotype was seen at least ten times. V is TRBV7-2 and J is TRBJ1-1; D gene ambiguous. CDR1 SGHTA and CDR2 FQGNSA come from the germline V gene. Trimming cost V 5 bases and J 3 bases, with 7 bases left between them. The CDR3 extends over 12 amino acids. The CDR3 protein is CASSRTHTEAFF. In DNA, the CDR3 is TGTGCCAGCAGCCGAACCCACACTGAAGCTTTCTTT.

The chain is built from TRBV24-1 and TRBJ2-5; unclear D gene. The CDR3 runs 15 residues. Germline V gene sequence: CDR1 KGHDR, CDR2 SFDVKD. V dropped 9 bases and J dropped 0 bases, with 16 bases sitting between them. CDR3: CATPHGPLDQETQYF. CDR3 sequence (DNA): TGTGCCACCCCTCACGGACCATTGGACCAAGAGACCCAGTACTTC.

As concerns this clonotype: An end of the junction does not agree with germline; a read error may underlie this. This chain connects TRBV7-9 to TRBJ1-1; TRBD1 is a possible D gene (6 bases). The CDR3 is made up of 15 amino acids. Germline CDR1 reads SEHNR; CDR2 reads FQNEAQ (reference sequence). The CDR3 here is CASRLVKGVSTEAFF. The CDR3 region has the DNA TGTGCCAGCCGCTTAGTGAAGGGGGTGAGCACTGAAGCTTTCTTT.

The CDR3 sequence: CASSPPPGQGTDTQYF. CDR3 coding DNA: TGTGCCAGCAGCCCCCCCCCGGGACAGGGGACAGATACGCAGTATTTT. The chain joins TRBV28 to TRBJ2-3, with 10 bases that match TRBD1. Germline V gene lookup returns CDR1 MDHEN and CDR2 SYDVKM. The CDR3 consists of 16 residues. Trimming cost V 6 bases and J 3 bases; bases outside gene matches: 9.

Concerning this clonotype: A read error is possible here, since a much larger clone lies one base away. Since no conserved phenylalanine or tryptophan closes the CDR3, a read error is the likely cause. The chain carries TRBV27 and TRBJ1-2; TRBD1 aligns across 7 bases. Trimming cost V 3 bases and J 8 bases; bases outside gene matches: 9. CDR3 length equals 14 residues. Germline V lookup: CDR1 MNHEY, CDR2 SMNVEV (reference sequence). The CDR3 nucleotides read TGTGCCAGCAGTTTCTACAGGGGTTTTCTGGGCTACACCCTC. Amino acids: CASSFYRGFLGYTL.